The rows below give T cell receptor beta chains drawn from one sample of a study of response to subunit inactivated influenza vaccine. MiXCR was run by TCRdb on the RT-PCR reads, yielding one entry per CDR3 protein. The top ten clones hold around 3% of a sample with roughly 500,000 distinct CDR3 sequences, 15% to 20% of them seen once. The input for sequencing was CD4+ T cells sorted from PBMCs, taken around 25 months after vaccination. The receptors were gathered from a man in his fifties or sixties who received an inactivated influenza vaccine. CDR3s include the opening cysteine and the closing phenylalanine or tryptophan. The D gene is left open where the match is weak. The listing skips clone size in some rows; elsewhere it reads once, few, many or a size class.

v_call	clone_size	j_call	d_call	cdr3_aa	cdr3_nt
TRBV6-2/TRBV6-3	.	TRBJ1-5	.	CASSYAKGQDNQPQHF	TGTGCCAGCAGTTACGCTAAAGGACAAGACAATCAGCCCCAGCATTTT
TRBV4-3	.	TRBJ2-7	TRBD1	CASSQSPGTGNSYEQYF	TGCGCCAGCAGCCAAAGTCCCGGGACAGGGAACTCCTACGAGCAGTACTTC
TRBV20-1	few	TRBJ1-5	.	CSASLSRGSNQPQHF	TGCAGTGCTAGTCTATCCCGAGGGAGCAATCAGCCCCAGCATTTT
TRBV28	.	TRBJ1-2	.	CASSFKYGYTF	TGTGCCAGCAGTTTCAAGTATGGCTACACCTTC
TRBV4-3	many	TRBJ2-1	TRBD1	CASSQEPWDSNEQFF	TGCGCCAGCAGCCAAGAACCCTGGGACAGCAATGAGCAGTTCTTC
TRBV28	few	TRBJ2-1	TRBD2	CASRQGTSGQVSYNEQFF	TGTGCCAGCCGACAGGGGACTAGCGGGCAAGTCTCCTACAATGAGCAGTTCTTC
TRBV27	many	TRBJ1-2	TRBD1	CASSPNPGTGSGYTF	TGTGCCAGCAGTCCGAACCCCGGGACAGGGTCTGGCTACACCTTC
TRBV7-2	.	TRBJ1-2	.	CASSLGQPSNYGYTF	TGTGCCAGCAGCTTAGGCCAGCCTTCCAACTATGGCTACACCTTC
TRBV20-1	.	TRBJ1-2	.	CSARRTANYGYTF	TGCAGTGCTCGTCGGACCGCTAACTATGGCTACACCTTC
TRBV3-1	many	TRBJ1-2	.	CASSQVLGGGYTF	TGTGCCAGCAGCCAAGTCCTCGGTGGAGGCTACACCTTC
TRBV12-3/TRBV12-4	many	TRBJ1-3	TRBD1	CARQGAGNTIYF	TGTGCCAGACAGGGGGCTGGAAACACCATATATTTT
TRBV5-6	.	TRBJ2-3	.	CASSLVQGTDTQYF	TGTGCCAGCAGCTTGGTACAGGGCACAGATACGCAGTATTTT
TRBV20-1	.	TRBJ2-1	.	CSAILGGVSNEQFF	TGCAGTGCTATATTAGGGGGGGTAAGCAATGAGCAGTTCTTC
TRBV30	.	TRBJ1-4	.	CAWGHMVEKLFF	TGTGCCTGGGGCCATATGGTCGAAAAACTGTTTTTT
TRBV6-2/TRBV6-3	many	TRBJ2-5	.	CASSLWFRVQETQYF	TGTGCCAGCAGCTTATGGTTCAGGGTCCAAGAGACCCAGTACTTC
TRBV20-1	few	TRBJ2-1	.	CSAREGVLPTEQFF	TGCAGTGCTAGAGAAGGGGTTCTTCCGACGGAGCAGTTCTTC
TRBV6-5	few	TRBJ2-7	TRBD1	CASSYSGTGDRYEQYF	TGTGCCAGCAGTTACTCAGGCACAGGGGATAGGTACGAGCAGTACTTC
TRBV24-1	.	TRBJ2-7	.	CATSDYGSTVDEQYF	TGTGCCACCAGTGACTACGGGAGTACTGTGGACGAGCAGTACTTC
TRBV11-2	.	TRBJ2-7	.	CASSLLEQAYEQYF	TGTGCCAGCAGCTTATTGGAACAGGCCTACGAGCAGTACTTC
TRBV27	.	TRBJ2-1	TRBD2	CASSKGLALSYNEQFF	TGTGCCAGCAGCAAAGGACTAGCCCTTTCCTACAATGAGCAGTTCTTC
TRBV5-8	few	TRBJ2-3	.	CASSLYGRGTDTQYF	TGTGCCAGCAGCTTGTATGGAAGAGGGACAGATACGCAGTATTTT
TRBV20-1	few	TRBJ2-7	TRBD1	CSARDGHRGLSYEQYF	TGCAGTGCTAGAGACGGGCACAGGGGGCTCAGCTACGAGCAGTACTTC
TRBV28	.	TRBJ2-3	TRBD1	CASGKGGMDTQYF	TGTGCCAGCGGAAAAGGGGGCATGGATACGCAGTATTTT
TRBV30	once	TRBJ2-5	.	CAWSVRNRVQETQYF	TGTGCCTGGAGTGTACGGAACAGGGTCCAAGAGACCCAGTACTTC
TRBV20-1	many	TRBJ1-5	.	CSARTSQGSNQPQHF	TGCAGTGCTAGAACCTCCCAGGGTAGCAATCAGCCCCAGCATTTT
TRBV29-1	few	TRBJ2-4	.	CSVGGKAAKNIQYF	TGCAGCGTTGGGGGGAAGGCGGCCAAAAACATTCAGTACTTC
TRBV25-1	.	TRBJ2-4	.	CASSEGRTVSHIQYF	TGTGCCAGCAGTGAAGGAAGAACTGTTAGTCACATTCAGTACTTC
TRBV11-2	few	TRBJ2-1	.	CASSLDSVGEQFF	TGTGCCAGCAGCTTAGACAGCGTTGGGGAGCAGTTCTTC
TRBV27	few	TRBJ1-1	TRBD1	CASRRRDRDPTEAFF	TGTGCCAGCAGGCGGAGGGACAGGGACCCGACTGAAGCTTTCTTT
TRBV6-2/TRBV6-3	few	TRBJ2-1	.	CASSYSRQVTYNEQFF	TGTGCCAGCAGTTACTCGAGACAGGTTACCTACAATGAGCAGTTCTTC
TRBV10-2	few	TRBJ1-6	TRBD1	CASRAGTGIGHNSPLHF	TGCGCCAGCAGAGCCGGGACAGGGATTGGCCATAATTCACCCCTCCACTTT